The 26 T cell receptor beta chains below were found in one sample sequenced in a study of blood T cells in healthy people across ages. A sample-barcoded 5' primer and a J-beta primer mix were used in a second PCR of roughly 7 to 11 cycles. Using its own MiXCR run on the 5' RACE reads, TCRdb lists one record per CDR3 protein. The sample comprises over a million distinct CDR3 sequences, 40% to 50% of which are singletons, and less than 8% rests with the top ten. The sample was blood. These TCRs come from a woman in her late teens or twenties in good health.

This clonotype showed up many times. The chain links TRBV4-1 to TRBJ2-5; no reliable D call. CDR1 and CDR2 (germline): MGHRA, YSYEKL. The CDR3 is 14 amino acids. V dropped 1 base and J dropped 4 bases, with 10 bases sitting between them. The CDR3 bases are TGCGCCAGCAGCCAAGGAACGTTGGGAGAGACCCAGTACTTC. This gives the protein CASSQGTLGETQYF.

This clonotype occurred many times. V is TRBV10-3 and J is TRBJ2-4; 9 positions match TRBD1. V trimming: 0 bases; J trimming: 8 bases; junction bases outside the gene matches: 5. The CDR3 is made up of 15 amino acids. CDR1 ENHRY and CDR2 SYGVKD come from the germline V gene. CDR3 sequence reads: CAISESKGQGHIQYF. CDR3 DNA sequence: TGTGCCATCAGTGAGTCGAAGGGACAGGGACACATTCAGTACTTC.

This sequence joins TRBV12-3 or TRBV12-4 and TRBJ2-1; TRBD2 is a possible D gene (5 bases). V shed 5 bases and J shed 5 bases, with 10 bases lying between them. The CDR3 consists of 13 residues. This chain's CDR3 is CASSLGDNNEQFF. For the CDR3, the DNA is TGTGCCAGCAGTCTCGGGGATAACAATGAGCAGTTCTTC.

This clonotype has a handful of counts. The J gene is TRBJ1-2, the V gene TRBV4-1; TRBD1 matches 9 bases. The CDR3 length is 14 residues. The V and J ends lost 3 bases and 10 bases, in that order; junction bases with no gene match: 9. Germline loops: CDR1 MGHRA, CDR2 YSYEKL. The CDR3 coding sequence is TGCGCCAGCAGCCATTCGGACAGGGGTCCGGCCTACACCTTC. As protein: CASSHSDRGPAYTF.

This chain connects TRBV20-1 to TRBJ1-2; D ambiguous. Germline lookup yields CDR1 DFQATT and CDR2 SNEGSKA (reference sequence). This CDR3 region has 11 residues. V lost 5 bases to trimming and J lost 8 bases, with 12 bases between them. This CDR3 reads CSADSYLGYTF. DNA of the CDR3: TGCAGTGCTGATAGCTATTTGGGCTACACCTTC.

This clonotype has more than one count but fewer than ten. This rearrangement joins TRBV14 to TRBJ2-6; weak D call: TRBD1 (5 bases). The V and J ends lost 4 bases and 0 bases respectively, with 13 bases between them. Germline CDR1 is SGHDN and CDR2 is FVKESK. This CDR3 has 17 amino acids. The CDR3: CASSPSRQISGANVLTF. The CDR3 bases are TGTGCCAGCAGCCCCTCCAGACAGATCTCTGGGGCCAACGTCCTGACTTTC.

This clonotype showed up just a few times. The gene calls are TRBV21-1 and TRBJ1-2; TRBD1, the D gene given by the table, was not confirmed from the DNA. TRBV21-1 is recorded as a pseudogene. The length of the CDR3 is 15 residues. The CDR3 region is CASSPSGRVNYGYTF. The CDR3 DNA reads TGTGCCAGCAGCCCCTCGGGACGGGTTAACTATGGCTACACCTTC.

The chain employs TRBV19 and TRBJ1-1, with a possible D match to TRBD1 (5 bases). Germline V gene lookup returns CDR1 LNHDA and CDR2 SQIVND (reference sequence). V was shortened by 6 bases and J by 3 bases, with 11 bases between the two germline ends. The CDR3 is 13 residues long. DNA of the CDR3: TGTGCCAGTAGGATCACAGGAGACACTGAAGCTTTCTTT. Amino acid sequence: CASRITGDTEAFF. Variable domain in full (rest from reference TRBV19 and TRBJ1-1): DGGITQSPKYLFRKEGQNVTLSCEQNLNHDAMYWYRQDPGQGLRLIYYSQIVNDFQKGDIAEGYSVSREKKESFPLTVTSAQKNPTAFYLCASRITGDTEAFFGQGTRLTVV.

V gene TRBV19 combines with J gene TRBJ2-1; D is undetermined. The CDR3 covers 13 residues. Trimming removed 3 bases at V and 8 bases at J, with 11 bases between. CDR1 and CDR2 (germline): LNHDA, SQIVND (reference sequence). The CDR3 region is CASSMSRLDEQFF. The CDR3 DNA is TGTGCCAGTAGTATGTCGCGGCTTGATGAGCAGTTCTTC.

The rearrangement joins TRBV20-1 to TRBJ2-3; TRBD2 aligns across 7 bases. There are 12 residues in the CDR3. CDR1 and CDR2 (germline): DFQATT, SNEGSKA (reference sequence). The CDR3 loop is CNAAGDTDTQYF. CDR3 DNA: TGCAACGCCGCGGGAGACACAGATACGCAGTATTTT.

The gene calls are TRBV4-2 and TRBJ1-2; D uncertain. The CDR3 is 16 amino acids. Trimming took off 1 base at V and 1 base at J, with 13 bases between the two ends. From germline, CDR1 is LGHNA and CDR2 YNFKEQ. CDR3 bases: TGTGCCAGCAGCCAAGTATCCGAGGTCCTTAACTATGGCTACACCTTC. Residues: CASSQVSEVLNYGYTF.

The chain is built from TRBV29-1 and TRBJ1-5; no definite D call. CDR3 size: 13 residues. Trimming removed 3 bases at V and 2 bases at J, with 8 bases between. Germline V gives CDR1 SQVTM, CDR2 ANQGSEA. The CDR3: CSVDEGGNQPQHF. For the CDR3, the DNA is TGCAGCGTTGACGAAGGAGGCAATCAGCCCCAGCATTTT.

The chain combines TRBV9 with TRBJ2-5; maybe TRBD2 (6 bases). Matching the DNA end better, TRBJ2-1 makes the J call doubtful. Germline V lookup: CDR1 SGDLS, CDR2 YYNGEE. The CDR3 is made up of 14 amino acids. The CDR3 loop reads CASSVAGVQETQFF. CDR3 sequence (DNA): TGTGCCAGCAGCGTAGCGGGGGTCCAAGAGACCCAGTTCTTC.

The chain combines TRBV4-2 with TRBJ2-2; TRBD2 aligns across 11 bases. Germline V gives CDR1 LGHNA, CDR2 YNFKEQ. The CDR3 sequence is 16 residues long. Trimming at V came to 3 bases and at J to 3 bases, leaving 3 bases not matched to a gene. The DNA for the CDR3 is TGTGCCAGCAGCCAGCTAGCGGGGGGCGACACCGGGGAGCTGTTTTTT. It translates to CASSQLAGGDTGELFF.

The chain joins TRBV24-1 to TRBJ2-3; a possible D gene is TRBD1 (6 bases). V was cut by 1 base and J by 2 bases, with 12 bases left in between. The CDR3 runs to 16 residues. Germline CDR1 KGHDR, CDR2 SFDVKD. The CDR3 is CATSDLGDTLTDTQYF. The CDR3 bases are TGTGCCACCAGTGATTTAGGGGACACCCTCACAGATACGCAGTATTTT.

This clonotype has more than one count but fewer than ten. The chain carries TRBV2 and TRBJ1-2; 8 bases fit TRBD1. Looked up from germline, CDR1 is SNHLY and CDR2 is FYNNEI. CDR3 size: 12 residues. The trim removed 6 bases at V and 7 bases at J, leaving 4 bases unmatched. CDR3 bases: TGTGCCAGCAGGGTCGACAGGGGTGGCTACACCTTC. As protein: CASRVDRGGYTF. The full variable domain, in which reference TRBV2 and TRBJ1-2 provide the parts outside the CDR3, is EPEVTQTPSHQVTQMGQEVILRCVPISNHLYFYWYRQILGQKVEFLVSFYNNEISEKSEIFDDQFSVERPDGSNFTLKIRSTKLEDSAMYFCASRVDRGGYTFGSGTRLTVV.

This clonotype appeared a few times. The V gene is TRBV29-1, the J gene TRBJ2-7; the D gene is possibly TRBD2 (6 bases). The ends were cut back, 6 bases at V and 0 bases at J, with 18 bases in the middle. Germline CDR1 reads SQVTM; CDR2 reads ANQGSEA. The CDR3 consists of 15 residues. The DNA for the CDR3 is TGCAGCGTCTCCATGGGAGGACGGTACTCCTACGAGCAGTACTTC. The encoded protein is CSVSMGGRYSYEQYF.

The DNA of the CDR3 is TGTGCCAGCACCCCCGCACAAGAGACCCAGTTCTTC. This codes for CASTPAQETQFF. J is TRBJ2-1 and V is TRBV7-9; no clear D. The germline V and J ends were trimmed by 7 bases and 13 bases, with 17 bases remaining between them. The germline V gene has CDR1 SEHNR and CDR2 FQNEAQ (reference sequence). The CDR3 totals 12 residues.

The gene calls are TRBV13 and TRBJ1-2, with TRBD1 as a possible D gene (5 bases). Germline assignment: CDR1 PRHDT and CDR2 FYEKMQ (reference sequence). The V gene lost 5 bases and the J gene lost 4 bases, with 14 bases spanning the gap. CDR3 length: 14 amino acids. CDR3 bases: TGTGCCAGCAGCCCCCGGTGGGGGAGCTATGGCTACACCTTC. Encoded protein: CASSPRWGSYGYTF.

This clonotype was detected ten times or more. J is TRBJ1-2 and V is TRBV20-1, with TRBD1 matching over 8 bases. The length of the CDR3 is 12 residues. CDR1 and CDR2 from the germline V gene are DFQATT and SNEGSKA (reference sequence). Losses at the gene ends were 5 bases for V and 3 bases for J; bases not matched to a gene: 2. CDR3 sequence (DNA): TGCAGTGCTTCGACAGGGGACTATGGCTACACCTTC. The encoded protein is CSASTGDYGYTF.

The CDR3 region is CASSVEGRHADTQYF. CDR3 DNA sequence: TGTGCCAGCAGCGTAGAGGGGAGACATGCAGATACGCAGTATTTT. The chain joins TRBV9 to TRBJ2-3; D is tentatively TRBD1 or TRBD2 (5 bases each). This CDR3 comprises 15 residues. The germline V and J ends were trimmed by 0 bases and 4 bases, with 12 bases remaining between them. Germline V lookup: CDR1 SGDLS, CDR2 YYNGEE.

The chain couples TRBV7-2 to TRBJ1-2; D is unclear. CDR3 length: 15 amino acids. In germline, CDR1 is SGHTA, CDR2 FQGNSA. V was cut by 5 bases and J by 5 bases, with 18 bases left in between. This chain's CDR3 is CASSPSIGNSYGYTF. The CDR3 nucleotides read TGTGCCAGCAGCCCCTCGATCGGGAACTCATATGGCTACACCTTC.

This clonotype was counted only a few times. The gene calls are TRBV5-5 and TRBJ2-1; D is uncertain. This CDR3 is built from 16 residues. V shed 4 bases and J shed 3 bases, with 17 bases lying between them. Germline CDR1 and CDR2: SGHKS and YYEKEE (reference sequence). CDR3 bases: TGTGCCAGCAGCCCAAGAGACCCTGCGGTCTACAATGAGCAGTTCTTC. The encoded protein is CASSPRDPAVYNEQFF.

This clonotype was seen many times. The V call is TRBV29-1, the J call TRBJ1-2, with 7 bases lining up with TRBD1. The J segment lost 4 bases and the V segment lost 6 bases, leaving 5 bases of the junction unmatched. There are 12 residues in the CDR3. Per germline, CDR1 SQVTM and CDR2 ANQGSEA. For the CDR3, the DNA is TGCAGCGTATCAGGGGGTGGCTATGGCTACACCTTC. Its protein is CSVSGGGYGYTF. Together with reference TRBV29-1 and TRBJ1-2, the CDR3 gives the full variable domain: SAVISQKPSRDICQRGTSLTIQCQVDSQVTMMFWYRQQPGQSLTLIATANQGSEATYESGFVIDKFPISRPNLTFSTLTVSNMSPEDSSIYLCSVSGGGYGYTFGSGTRLTVV.

V usage is TRBV5-1 and J usage is TRBJ2-4, with D maybe TRBD1 (6 bases). This CDR3 spans 13 amino acids. From germline, CDR1 is SGHRS and CDR2 YFSETQ. Trimming took 4 bases from V and 9 from J, leaving 14 bases between them. CDR3 sequence: CASSLDSSAIQYF. The CDR3, as DNA: TGCGCCAGCAGCCTGGACAGTTCCGCCATTCAGTACTTC.

This clonotype was detected a few times. The CDR3 DNA reads as TGTGCCACCGGGACAGGTTCTCAAGAGACCCAGTACTTC. Translation gives CATGTGSQETQYF. The chain carries TRBV10-3 and TRBJ2-5, with 8 bases identical to TRBD1. CDR1 and CDR2 (germline): ENHRY, SYGVKD. CDR3 length: 13 residues. V was clipped by 10 bases and J by 2 bases; unmatched bases: 6.